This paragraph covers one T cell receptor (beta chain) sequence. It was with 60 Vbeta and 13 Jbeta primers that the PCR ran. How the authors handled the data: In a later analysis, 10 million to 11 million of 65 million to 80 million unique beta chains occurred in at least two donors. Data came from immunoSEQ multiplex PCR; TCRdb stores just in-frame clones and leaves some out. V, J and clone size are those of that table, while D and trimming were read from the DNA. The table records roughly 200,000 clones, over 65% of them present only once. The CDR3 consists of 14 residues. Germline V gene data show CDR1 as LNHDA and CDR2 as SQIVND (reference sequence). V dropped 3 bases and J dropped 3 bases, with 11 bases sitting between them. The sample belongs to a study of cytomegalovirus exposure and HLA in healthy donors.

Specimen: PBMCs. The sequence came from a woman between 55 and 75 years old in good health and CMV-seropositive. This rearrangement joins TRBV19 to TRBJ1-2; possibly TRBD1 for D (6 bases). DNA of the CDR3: TGTGCCAGTAGTATTTCAGGGGTGTACTATGGCTACACCTTC. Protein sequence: CASSISGVYYGYTF. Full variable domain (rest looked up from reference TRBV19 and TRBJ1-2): DGGITQSPKYLFRKEGQNVTLSCEQNLNHDAMYWYRQDPGQGLRLIYYSQIVNDFQKGDIAEGYSVSREKKESFPLTVTSAQKNPTAFYLCASSISGVYYGYTFGSGTRLTVV.